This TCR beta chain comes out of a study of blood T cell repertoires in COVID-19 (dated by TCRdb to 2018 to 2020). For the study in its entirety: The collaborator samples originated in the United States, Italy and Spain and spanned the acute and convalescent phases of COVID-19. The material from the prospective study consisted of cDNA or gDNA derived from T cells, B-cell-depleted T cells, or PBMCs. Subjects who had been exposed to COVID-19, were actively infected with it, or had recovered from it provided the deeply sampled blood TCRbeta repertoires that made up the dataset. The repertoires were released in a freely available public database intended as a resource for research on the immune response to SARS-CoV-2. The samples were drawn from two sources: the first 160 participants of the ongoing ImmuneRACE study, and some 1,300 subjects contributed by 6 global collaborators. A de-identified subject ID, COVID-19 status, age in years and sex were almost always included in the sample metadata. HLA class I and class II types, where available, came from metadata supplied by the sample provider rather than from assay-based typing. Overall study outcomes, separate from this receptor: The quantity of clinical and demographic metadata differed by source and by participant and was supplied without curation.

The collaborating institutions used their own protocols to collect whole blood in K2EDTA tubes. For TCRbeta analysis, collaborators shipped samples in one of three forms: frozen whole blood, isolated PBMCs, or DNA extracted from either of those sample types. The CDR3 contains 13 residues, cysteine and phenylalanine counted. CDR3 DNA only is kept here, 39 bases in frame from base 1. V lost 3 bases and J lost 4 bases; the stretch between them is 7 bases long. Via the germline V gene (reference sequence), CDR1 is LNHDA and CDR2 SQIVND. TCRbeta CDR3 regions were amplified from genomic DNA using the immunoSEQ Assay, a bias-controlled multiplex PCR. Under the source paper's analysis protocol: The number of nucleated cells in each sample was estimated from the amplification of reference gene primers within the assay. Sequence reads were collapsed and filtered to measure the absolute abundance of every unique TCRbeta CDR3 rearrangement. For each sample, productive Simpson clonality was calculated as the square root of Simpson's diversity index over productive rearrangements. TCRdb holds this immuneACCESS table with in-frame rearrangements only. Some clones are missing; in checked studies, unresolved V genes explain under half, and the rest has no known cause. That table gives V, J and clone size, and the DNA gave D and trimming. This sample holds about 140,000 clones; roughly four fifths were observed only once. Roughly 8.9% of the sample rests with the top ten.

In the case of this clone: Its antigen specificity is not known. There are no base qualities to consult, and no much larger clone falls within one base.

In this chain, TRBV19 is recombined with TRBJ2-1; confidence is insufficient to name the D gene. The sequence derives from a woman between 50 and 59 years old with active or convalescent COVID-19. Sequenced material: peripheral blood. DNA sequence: TGTGCCAGTAGTATGGTCAGATACAATGAGCAGTTCTTC. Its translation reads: CASSMVRYNEQFF.